These 15 T cell receptor beta chains were all obtained from the same sample, sequenced in a study of shared clonotypes between healthy human individuals. TCRdb's copy holds only in-frame clones and misses some; the assay was immunoSEQ multiplex PCR. The repertoire holds about 480,000 clones, with about 79% as singletons. Sequences were obtained from PBMCs. The receptors come from a woman in her 40s in good health. Some clones in this sample may be carry-over from other donors' samples.

The V call is TRBV4-1, the J call TRBJ1-5; tentatively, D is TRBD1 (6 bases). CDR3 length: 18 residues. Germline values: CDR1 MGHRA, CDR2 YSYEKL. V was pared by 1 base and J by 0 bases, with 16 bases between. CDR3 residues: CASSQGAGGLLSNQPQHF. The CDR3 nucleotides read TGCGCCAGCAGCCAAGGAGCCGGGGGGCTACTTAGCAATCAGCCCCAGCATTTT.

J is TRBJ2-7 and V is TRBV5-3, with D perhaps matching TRBD2 (5 bases). TRBV5-3 is an ORF for which the function is uncertain. V lost 0 bases to trimming and J lost 3 bases, with 13 bases between them. The CDR3 has 15 amino acids. The CDR3, as DNA: TGTGCCAGAAGCTTGGGGCCCGGGGAAGGCTACGAGCAGTACTTC. The encoded protein is CARSLGPGEGYEQYF.

Concerning this clone itself: Since a much larger clone is just one base distant, this may be a read error. The rearrangement links TRBV29-1 to TRBJ2-2; 7 bases agree with TRBD1. The CDR3 runs to 14 residues. V gave up 4 bases and J gave up 2 bases; unmatched junction bases: 4. Looked up from germline, CDR1 is SQVTM and CDR2 is ANQGSEA. The CDR3 nucleotides read TGCAGCGTTGCTAGGACAGGAAACACCGGGGAGCTGTTTTTT. Its protein is CSVARTGNTGELFF.

V usage is TRBV5-4 and J usage is TRBJ2-1; D not resolved. The germline V and J ends were trimmed by 1 base and 3 bases, with 11 bases remaining between them. From germline, CDR1 is SGHNT and CDR2 YYREEE (reference sequence). The CDR3 consists of 15 residues. In DNA form, the CDR3 reads TGTGCCAGCAGCTTGCCCCCCGGCGACTACAATGAGCAGTTCTTC. This gives the protein CASSLPPGDYNEQFF.

The sample holds a few counts of this clone. The gene calls are TRBV27 and TRBJ2-7, with 7 bases matching TRBD1. Trimming cost V 3 bases and J 4 bases; bases outside gene matches: 3. CDR1 is MNHEY and CDR2 is SMNVEV in the germline V gene (reference sequence). The CDR3 runs 13 residues. CDR3: CASSFGQEYEQYF. The CDR3 DNA sequence: TGTGCCAGCAGTTTTGGACAGGAGTACGAGCAGTACTTC.

In DNA form, the CDR3 reads TGTGCCAGCAGCGCACGGCACACCGACACCGGGGAGCTGTTTTTT. Translation gives CASSARHTDTGELFF. This chain links TRBV9 with TRBJ2-2, with D uncertain. CDR1 SGDLS and CDR2 YYNGEE come from the germline V gene. Between the trimmed V and J ends, which lost 3 bases and 3 bases, there was a span of 12 bases. This CDR3 is 15 amino acids long.

This chain connects TRBV10-3 to TRBJ2-1; D ambiguous. The CDR3 length is 12 residues. Trimming took off 6 bases at V and 9 bases at J, with 12 bases between the two ends. Germline loops: CDR1 ENHRY, CDR2 SYGVKD. The CDR3 reads CAISPRAPEQFF. The CDR3 region has the DNA TGTGCCATCAGCCCCCGGGCTCCTGAGCAGTTCTTC.

CDR3 loop: CASKEVFDRNIQYF. Here the CDR3 DNA reads TGTGCCAGCAAAGAGGTCTTCGACAGAAACATTCAGTACTTC. The chain couples TRBV6-5 to TRBJ2-4; TRBD1 is a possible D gene (5 bases). Trimming cost V 7 bases and J 6 bases, with 16 bases left between them. The CDR3 is 14 residues long. Germline CDR1 and CDR2: MNHEY and SVGAGI.

The chain is built from TRBV5-1 and TRBJ2-1, with 7 bases fitting TRBD2. The CDR3 covers 14 residues. Per the germline V gene, CDR1 is SGHRS and CDR2 is YFSETQ. V was clipped by 1 base and J by 5 bases; unmatched bases: 3. CDR3 protein: CASSLWTRNNEQFF. The CDR3 bases are TGCGCCAGCAGCTTGTGGACTAGGAACAATGAGCAGTTCTTC.

Concerning this clone itself: A read error is likely here: a far larger clone is one base away. The V call is TRBV7-2, the J call TRBJ2-1; D is possibly TRBD2 (5 bases). CDR1 and CDR2 (germline): SGHTA, FQGNSA. V lost 2 bases and J 0 bases, leaving 8 bases between the germline ends. This CDR3 has 15 amino acids. The CDR3: CASSLNAGSYNEQFF. The CDR3 nucleotides are TGTGCCAGCAGCTTAAATGCGGGCTCCTACAATGAGCAGTTCTTC.

This chain connects TRBV30 to TRBJ1-1, with 11 positions matching TRBD1. Germline lookup yields CDR1 GTSNPN and CDR2 SVGIG (reference sequence). The V segment lost 4 bases and the J segment 3 bases; nucleotides outside the gene matches: 7. The CDR3 loop spans 15 amino acids. The CDR3 DNA reads as TGTGCCTGGACCCTTTTGGGACAGGGGGACACTGAAGCTTTCTTT. It codes for CAWTLLGQGDTEAFF.

J is TRBJ1-4 and V is TRBV7-6; tentative D call: TRBD1 (6 bases). Trimming left V 4 bases short and J 8 bases short, with 26 bases between. The CDR3 totals 18 residues. CDR1 is SGHVS and CDR2 is FNYEAQ in the germline V gene. The CDR3 nucleotides read TGTGCCAGCAGCTCCGAAGGGAGGGGTTCAGGGGTGCGGGAAAAACTGTTTTTT. As protein: CASSSEGRGSGVREKLFF.

Here the CDR3 reads CASSVGEGRYTEAFF. The CDR3 nucleotides read TGTGCCAGCAGCGTAGGTGAGGGTAGGTACACTGAAGCTTTCTTT. The V gene is TRBV9, the J gene TRBJ1-1; D unresolved. Per the germline V gene, CDR1 is SGDLS and CDR2 is YYNGEE. The CDR3 contains 15 residues. V was cut by 0 bases and J by 3 bases, with 12 bases left in between.

This clone appeared many times. The rearrangement uses TRBV2 and TRBJ1-4; 9 bases are shared with TRBD1. This CDR3 is built from 14 residues. V was pared by 7 bases and J by 8 bases, with 8 bases of the junction left unmatched. The germline gives CDR1 SNHLY, CDR2 FYNNEI. The CDR3 region is CASNLGQGGEKLFF. The CDR3 DNA sequence: TGTGCCAGCAACCTGGGACAGGGAGGCGAAAAACTGTTTTTT.

This clone has only a few counts. V usage is TRBV7-9 and J usage is TRBJ2-7, with 10 bases fitting TRBD2. The germline CDR1 and CDR2 sequences are SEHNR and FQNEAQ (reference sequence). After removal of 5 bases from V and 3 bases from J, the junction contained 1 base not matched to a gene. The CDR3 loop spans 13 amino acids. The DNA of the CDR3 is TGTGCCAGCAGCCCTAGCGGGAGCTACGAGCAGTACTTC. As protein: CASSPSGSYEQYF.